Listed below are T cell receptor beta chains from one sample, sequenced in a study of blood T cell repertoires in COVID-19. Sequencing used immunoSEQ multiplex PCR; TCRdb keeps in-frame clones, though not all of them. Seen here are about 350,000 clones, about 90% observed once, and the top ten hold under 1.2%. Sequenced input: PBMCs or T cells enriched from blood (not recorded which). All receptors come from a woman in her 30s who had been exposed to COVID-19. Each CDR3 is given with its conserved first and last residue. The D gene is left open where the match is weak. The size entry is marked missing in some rows and otherwise reads once, few, many or a size class.

CDR3 DNA: TGTGCCAGCAGTTTATACCCCGCGCTAGCGGGAGCCACAGACACCGGGGAGCTGTTTTTT
CDR3 protein: CASSLYPALAGATDTGELFF
clone size: NA
D gene: TRBD2
V gene: TRBV27
J gene: TRBJ2-2

CDR3 DNA: TGCGCCAGCAGCTGGGGGACAGGGTTTGGGCAGCCCCAGCATTTT
CDR3 protein: CASSWGTGFGQPQHF
clone size: NA
D gene: TRBD1
V gene: TRBV5-1
J gene: TRBJ1-5

CDR3 DNA: TGTGCCACCAGCAGAGCCCGGGGTACTGGGGCCAACGTCCTGACTTTC
CDR3 protein: CATSRARGTGANVLTF
clone size: NA
D gene: NA
V gene: TRBV15
J gene: TRBJ2-6

CDR3 DNA: TGTGCCAGCAGCTTAACCGTGGCGTCGGGGTTGTACGAGCAGTACTTC
CDR3 protein: CASSLTVASGLYEQYF
clone size: NA
D gene: NA
V gene: TRBV11-2
J gene: TRBJ2-7

CDR3 DNA: TGTGCCAGCTCACCACAACAGGGGGCTTTTGTCTCTCATAATTCACCCCTCCACTTT
CDR3 protein: CASSPQQGAFVSHNSPLHF
clone size: NA
D gene: TRBD1
V gene: TRBV18
J gene: TRBJ1-6

CDR3 DNA: TGTGCCAGCAGGGAAAAACAGGGAACTCAGCCCCAGCATTTT
CDR3 protein: CASREKQGTQPQHF
clone size: few
D gene: NA
V gene: TRBV2
J gene: TRBJ1-5

CDR3 DNA: TGTGCCAGCAGCCGTCGACGAGCAGGGGGTATTGGCGAGCAGTACTTC
CDR3 protein: CASSRRRAGGIGEQYF
clone size: once
D gene: TRBD1
V gene: TRBV11-2
J gene: TRBJ2-7

CDR3 DNA: TGTGCCAGCAGTCAGACAGGGTCCTACGAGCAGTACTTC
CDR3 protein: CASSQTGSYEQYF
clone size: many
D gene: TRBD1
V gene: TRBV27
J gene: TRBJ2-7

CDR3 DNA: TGTGCCAGCAGTGTTACCGGGACAGGGATTAACAATGAGCAGTTCTTC
CDR3 protein: CASSVTGTGINNEQFF
clone size: once
D gene: TRBD1
V gene: TRBV6-1
J gene: TRBJ2-1

CDR3 DNA: TGTGCCAGTAGCTCAGAGGGAGTAGATACGCAGTATTTT
CDR3 protein: CASSSEGVDTQYF
clone size: NA
D gene: NA
V gene: TRBV19
J gene: TRBJ2-3

CDR3 DNA: TGTGCCAGTAGAGGACAGGGGGTGATGACTGAAGCTTTCTTT
CDR3 protein: CASRGQGVMTEAFF
clone size: NA
D gene: TRBD1
V gene: TRBV19
J gene: TRBJ1-1

CDR3 DNA: TGCAGTGCTAGTGGGGCGGGAGGGCCTCATACGCAGTATTTT
CDR3 protein: CSASGAGGPHTQYF
clone size: NA
D gene: TRBD2
V gene: TRBV20-1
J gene: TRBJ2-3

CDR3 DNA: TGTGCCATCAGTGCTGGAGATCGACCCTACGAGCAGTACTTC
CDR3 protein: CAISAGDRPYEQYF
clone size: NA
D gene: NA
V gene: TRBV10-3
J gene: TRBJ2-7

CDR3 DNA: TGTGCCAGCAGATTTCGGGACAGGGGTGGGCTAGCGGCTAACAATGAGCAGTTCTTC
CDR3 protein: CASRFRDRGGLAANNEQFF
clone size: NA
D gene: TRBD1
V gene: TRBV27
J gene: TRBJ2-1

CDR3 DNA: TGTGCCAGCACCCCGGGACAGGGTAATGAAAAACTGTTTTTT
CDR3 protein: CASTPGQGNEKLFF
clone size: NA
D gene: TRBD1
V gene: TRBV7-9
J gene: TRBJ1-4

CDR3 DNA: TGTGCCAGCAGTCCGACGGACAGGGATGGCTACACCTTC
CDR3 protein: CASSPTDRDGYTF
clone size: NA
D gene: TRBD1
V gene: TRBV28
J gene: TRBJ1-2

CDR3 DNA: TGCACCAGCAGCCAACACCGAGCTAGCGGGAGGTACGAGCAGTACTTC
CDR3 protein: CTSSQHRASGRYEQYF
clone size: NA
D gene: NA
V gene: TRBV1
J gene: TRBJ2-7

CDR3 DNA: TGTGCCAGCAGGGACCTAGCGGGAGGGCCCTACGAGCAGTACTTC
CDR3 protein: CASRDLAGGPYEQYF
clone size: NA
D gene: TRBD2
V gene: TRBV6-5
J gene: TRBJ2-7

CDR3 DNA: TGTGCCAGTAGTATCGGTTATAGCAATCAGCCCCAGCATTTT
CDR3 protein: CASSIGYSNQPQHF
clone size: NA
D gene: NA
V gene: TRBV19
J gene: TRBJ1-5

CDR3 DNA: TGCGCCAGCAGCTTGGTGGGGACAGGGTCTGAAAAACTGTTTTTT
CDR3 protein: CASSLVGTGSEKLFF
clone size: NA
D gene: TRBD1
V gene: TRBV5-1
J gene: TRBJ1-4

CDR3 DNA: TGTGCCAGCAGCGGGACAGGGAGTGCCGGTGGCTACACCTTC
CDR3 protein: CASSGTGSAGGYTF
clone size: NA
D gene: TRBD1
V gene: TRBV7-8
J gene: TRBJ1-2

CDR3 DNA: TGTGCCAGCACTATGGGGCCGGGCACTGAAGCTTTCTTT
CDR3 protein: CASTMGPGTEAFF
clone size: NA
D gene: NA
V gene: TRBV2
J gene: TRBJ1-1

CDR3 DNA: TGTGCCAGCGGTTTCGGCGGCGAAAGCTCCTACAATGAGCAGTTCTTC
CDR3 protein: CASGFGGESSYNEQFF
clone size: NA
D gene: NA
V gene: TRBV27
J gene: TRBJ2-1

CDR3 DNA: TGTGCCAGCAGCTTTGGACAGGGGCCCTACAATGAGCAGTTCTTC
CDR3 protein: CASSFGQGPYNEQFF
clone size: NA
D gene: TRBD1
V gene: TRBV6-6
J gene: TRBJ2-1

CDR3 DNA: TGTGCCTGGACAGGGGCCTATGGCTACACCTTC
CDR3 protein: CAWTGAYGYTF
clone size: NA
D gene: NA
V gene: TRBV30
J gene: TRBJ1-2

CDR3 DNA: TGTGCCAGCAGCGGGGGGTCGCAATACACCGGGGAGCTGTTTTTT
CDR3 protein: CASSGGSQYTGELFF
clone size: NA
D gene: TRBD2
V gene: TRBV6-5
J gene: TRBJ2-2

CDR3 DNA: TGCGCCAGCAGCTCGCAGGGGAGTGAGCAGTTCTTC
CDR3 protein: CASSSQGSEQFF
clone size: NA
D gene: NA
V gene: TRBV5-1
J gene: TRBJ2-1

CDR3 DNA: TGTGCCAGCAGCCAGTGGGACAGCGGAAACACCATATATTTT
CDR3 protein: CASSQWDSGNTIYF
clone size: NA
D gene: TRBD1
V gene: TRBV3-1/TRBV3-2
J gene: TRBJ1-3

CDR3 DNA: TGTGCCAGCAGTTACAAGGGGAGGTTAGCTGAAGCTTTCTTT
CDR3 protein: CASSYKGRLAEAFF
clone size: few
D gene: NA
V gene: TRBV6-5
J gene: TRBJ1-1

CDR3 DNA: TGTGCCAGCTCACCAGGAGTAGCGGAAAATAGCAATCAGCCCCAGCATTTT
CDR3 protein: CASSPGVAENSNQPQHF
clone size: NA
D gene: NA
V gene: TRBV18
J gene: TRBJ1-5

CDR3 DNA: TGCGCCAGCAGCTTGGCCCTCCAGGGGGACTCCCTCACCCAGTACTTC
CDR3 protein: CASSLALQGDSLTQYF
clone size: once
D gene: NA
V gene: TRBV5-1
J gene: TRBJ2-5

CDR3 DNA: TGTGCCAGCAGTTTAACGGGGACCGGGGGGGCTTTCTTT
CDR3 protein: CASSLTGTGGAFF
clone size: NA
D gene: NA
V gene: TRBV12-3/TRBV12-4
J gene: TRBJ1-1

CDR3 DNA: TGTGCCAGCAGCTTTGTTGCGGGGCGAGCTTTCTTT
CDR3 protein: CASSFVAGRAFF
clone size: NA
D gene: NA
V gene: TRBV7-8
J gene: TRBJ1-1

CDR3 DNA: TGCGCCAGCAGCTCTTCCGGGACTAGGGGGGATACGCAGTATTTT
CDR3 protein: CASSSSGTRGDTQYF
clone size: NA
D gene: TRBD2
V gene: TRBV5-1
J gene: TRBJ2-3

CDR3 DNA: TGTGCCAGCAGAACTAGCGAATCCTCCTACAATGAGCAGTTCTTC
CDR3 protein: CASRTSESSYNEQFF
clone size: NA
D gene: TRBD2
V gene: TRBV28
J gene: TRBJ2-1

CDR3 DNA: TGTGCCAGCAGCTCCCCTCAGGGGTCCTCCTACAATGAGCAGTTCTTC
CDR3 protein: CASSSPQGSSYNEQFF
clone size: NA
D gene: NA
V gene: TRBV9
J gene: TRBJ2-1

CDR3 DNA: TGTGCCAGCAGCTTTCCGAGCGGGAGAGCTGGTGAGCAGTTCTTC
CDR3 protein: CASSFPSGRAGEQFF
clone size: NA
D gene: TRBD2
V gene: TRBV7-8
J gene: TRBJ2-1

CDR3 DNA: TGTGCCAGCAGGAACGGGGAATATAGCAATCAGCCCCAGCATTTT
CDR3 protein: CASRNGEYSNQPQHF
clone size: NA
D gene: NA
V gene: TRBV6-5
J gene: TRBJ1-5

CDR3 DNA: TGTGCCAGCAGCGTGACGGGGGAGGGCCGGTACGAGCAGTACTTC
CDR3 protein: CASSVTGEGRYEQYF
clone size: few
D gene: TRBD2
V gene: TRBV9
J gene: TRBJ2-7

CDR3 DNA: TGTGCCAGCAGCTTAGGGTCCTCCTGGGGGGCCTACGAGCAGTACTTC
CDR3 protein: CASSLGSSWGAYEQYF
clone size: NA
D gene: NA
V gene: TRBV7-8
J gene: TRBJ2-7

CDR3 DNA: TGTGCCAGCAGCTACCCCCAGCTCCGGGGAGGGGATACGCAGTATTTT
CDR3 protein: CASSYPQLRGGDTQYF
clone size: NA
D gene: TRBD2
V gene: TRBV11-3
J gene: TRBJ2-3

CDR3 DNA: TGCGCCAGCAGCTTAGGACTAGCGGGGTCCCTAGGGACCGGGGAGCTGTTTTTT
CDR3 protein: CASSLGLAGSLGTGELFF
clone size: NA
D gene: TRBD2
V gene: TRBV5-1
J gene: TRBJ2-2

CDR3 DNA: TGCGCCAGCAGCGGCCCCGGGACTAGCGGGTTTCGGGACGAGCAGTACTTC
CDR3 protein: CASSGPGTSGFRDEQYF
clone size: once
D gene: TRBD2
V gene: TRBV5-1
J gene: TRBJ2-7

CDR3 DNA: TGCGCCAGCAGCTTGGGCGGGCAGGAGGTCGGCGAAAAACTGTTTTTT
CDR3 protein: CASSLGGQEVGEKLFF
clone size: few
D gene: NA
V gene: TRBV5-1
J gene: TRBJ1-4

CDR3 DNA: TGTGCCAGCAGCTGGCCCCTAGCCTATGGCTACACCTTC
CDR3 protein: CASSWPLAYGYTF
clone size: NA
D gene: NA
V gene: TRBV7-9
J gene: TRBJ1-2

CDR3 DNA: TGTGCCAGCAGCTCCGGGCGCGGGATCAGGGGGCGATCACCCCTCCACTTT
CDR3 protein: CASSSGRGIRGRSPLHF
clone size: NA
D gene: TRBD1
V gene: TRBV5-6
J gene: TRBJ1-6

CDR3 DNA: TGTGCCAGCAGCCCGCGGGTAGCAACTAATGAAAAACTGTTTTTT
CDR3 protein: CASSPRVATNEKLFF
clone size: NA
D gene: NA
V gene: TRBV5-6
J gene: TRBJ1-4

CDR3 DNA: TGCAGCGTTGATGGGCGCCTGATATACACTGAAGCTTTCTTT
CDR3 protein: CSVDGRLIYTEAFF
clone size: NA
D gene: NA
V gene: TRBV29-1
J gene: TRBJ1-1

CDR3 DNA: TGTGCCAGCAGCCCAGGGGGATCTAACTATGGCTACACCTTC
CDR3 protein: CASSPGGSNYGYTF
clone size: NA
D gene: TRBD1
V gene: TRBV28
J gene: TRBJ1-2

CDR3 DNA: TGTGCCAGCAGTTTATCTGGGGAGGTTAATTACAATGAGCAGTTCTTC
CDR3 protein: CASSLSGEVNYNEQFF
clone size: NA
D gene: NA
V gene: TRBV27
J gene: TRBJ2-1

CDR3 DNA: TGTGCCAGCAGCGCCTTACAGGGTAGCAATCAGCCCCAGCATTTT
CDR3 protein: CASSALQGSNQPQHF
clone size: NA
D gene: NA
V gene: TRBV28
J gene: TRBJ1-5

CDR3 DNA: TGTGCCAGCAATGGGGAGTCGGGTTTTGGCTACACCTTC
CDR3 protein: CASNGESGFGYTF
clone size: NA
D gene: NA
V gene: TRBV9
J gene: TRBJ1-2

CDR3 DNA: TGTGCCTGTTTCCGAGAGACCCAGTACTTC
CDR3 protein: CACFRETQYF
clone size: few
D gene: NA
V gene: TRBV30
J gene: TRBJ2-5

CDR3 DNA: TGTGCCAGCAGCTTAGAGGGGACTGGTGGCTACACCTTC
CDR3 protein: CASSLEGTGGYTF
clone size: NA
D gene: NA
V gene: TRBV11-3
J gene: TRBJ1-2

CDR3 DNA: TGCAGTGCTCGTAAGAACACTGAAGCTTTCTTT
CDR3 protein: CSARKNTEAFF
clone size: NA
D gene: NA
V gene: TRBV20-1
J gene: TRBJ1-1